The 27 T cell receptor beta chains below all came from one sample that was sequenced in a study of regulatory T cells in long-lasting Graves disease. CDR3-region Arm-PCR and iRepertoire HTBI primers produced the TCR beta libraries. One entry per CDR3 protein, called by TCRdb with MiXCR from the multiplex PCR reads. The table has a few hundred thousand distinct CDR3 sequences, around 20% seen once; the top ten hold about 26%. Time point defined: persistent/refractory GD, antithyroid drugs over 5 years with positive TRAb. RNA from PBMCs was the source of the TCR library. Sequenced here: peripheral blood mononuclear cells (PBMCs), sampled when the disease was refractory, from a patient treated with antithyroid drugs. All receptors come from a female donor with Graves disease.

This chain connects TRBV7-2 to TRBJ2-2, with TRBD1 as a possible D gene (6 bases). Trimming cost V 7 bases and J 2 bases, with 11 bases left between them. The CDR3 spans 14 residues. Germline CDR1 SGHTA, CDR2 FQGNSA. In DNA form, the CDR3 reads TGTGCCAGCAAAACAGGGCACAACACCGGGGAGCTGTTTTTT. This gives the protein CASKTGHNTGELFF.

This clonotype has at least ten counts. V gene TRBV12-3 or TRBV12-4 combines with J gene TRBJ2-7, with D tentatively TRBD2 (5 bases). Trimming removed 3 bases at V and 2 bases at J, with 8 bases between. There are 13 residues in the CDR3. This CDR3 is CASSLDSAYEQYF. The DNA for the CDR3 is TGTGCCAGCAGTTTGGACTCGGCCTACGAGCAGTACTTC.

This clonotype has more than one count but fewer than ten. The chain carries TRBV4-1 and TRBJ1-2; no firm D call. CDR1 MGHRA and CDR2 YSYEKL come from the germline V gene. The V and J ends lost 4 bases and 4 bases respectively, with 13 bases between them. The length of the CDR3 is 14 residues. CDR3 sequence: CASSPTPETYGYTF. The CDR3 DNA follows: TGCGCCAGCAGCCCGACCCCTGAAACCTATGGCTACACCTTC.

This clonotype was seen only a few times. The rearrangement uses TRBV9 and TRBJ2-5, with 14 nucleotides matching TRBD2. The CDR3 runs 15 residues. Germline CDR1 and CDR2: SGDLS and YYNGEE. V dropped 3 bases and J dropped 4; count of bases not matched to a gene: 2. The CDR3 spells CASSGGLAGGETQYF. DNA of the CDR3: TGTGCCAGCAGCGGAGGACTAGCGGGAGGAGAGACCCAGTACTTC.

This chain links TRBV4-2 with TRBJ2-7; 10 bases line up with TRBD1. The germline V gene has CDR1 LGHNA and CDR2 YNFKEQ. V was clipped by 9 bases and J by 2 bases; unmatched bases: 4. The CDR3 runs 13 residues. CDR3 DNA: TGTGCCAGGGCGGGACAGGGGACCTACGAGCAGTACTTC. It codes for CARAGQGTYEQYF.

The genes are TRBV20-1 and TRBJ2-7; 9 positions agree with TRBD2. Losses at the gene ends were 2 bases for V and 4 bases for J; bases not matched to a gene: 12. Germline CDR1 and CDR2: DFQATT and SNEGSKA (reference sequence). The CDR3 has 16 amino acids. DNA of the CDR3: TGCAGTGCTAGACGGGACGGGGCTAGCGGGAAATACGAGCAGTACTTC. Amino acids: CSARRDGASGKYEQYF.

This clonotype occurred many times. The chain recombines TRBV2 with TRBJ2-2; no clear D gene. Trimming removed 4 bases from V and 8 bases from J, with 5 bases in between. The CDR3 is made up of 11 amino acids. Germline V CDR1 and CDR2: SNHLY, FYNNEI. The CDR3 spells CASSVRGELFF. The CDR3 nucleotides are TGTGCCAGCAGTGTGAGAGGGGAGCTGTTTTTT.

This clonotype was counted many times. CDR3 amino acids: CAWSPGQTATNEKLFF. In nucleotides, the CDR3 is TGTGCCTGGAGTCCCGGGCAGACTGCAACTAATGAAAAACTGTTTTTT. V and J are TRBV30 and TRBJ1-4; no firm D call. V lost 2 bases to trimming and J lost 0 bases, with 13 bases between them. The CDR3 sequence is 16 residues long. Germline V lookup: CDR1 GTSNPN, CDR2 SVGIG (reference sequence).

This clonotype occurred a few times. This sequence joins TRBV28 and TRBJ1-1; D is undetermined. CDR1 and CDR2 from the germline V gene are MDHEN and SYDVKM. Trimming stripped 1 base from V and 2 bases from J, with 2 bases between. CDR3 length: 12 amino acids. The DNA of the CDR3 is TGTGCCAGCAGTTTATTTAACACTGAAGCTTTCTTT. Protein: CASSLFNTEAFF.

The table lists this clonotype with a few counts. The V gene is TRBV28, the J gene TRBJ2-3, with unresolved D. Germline CDR1 and CDR2: MDHEN and SYDVKM. The CDR3 totals 14 residues. Deletions cut 3 bases from V and 2 bases from J, with 9 bases between. Here the CDR3 reads CASSFPPNTDTQYF. The CDR3 region has the DNA TGTGCCAGCAGTTTCCCACCCAACACAGATACGCAGTATTTT.

In its sample, this clonotype was seen once. The J gene is TRBJ1-1, the V gene TRBV4-1; no definite D call. Germline V CDR1 and CDR2: MGHRA, YSYEKL. This CDR3 spans 14 amino acids. The V gene lost 0 bases and the J gene lost 3 bases, with 8 bases spanning the gap. The CDR3 loop reads CASSQDARDTEAFF. As DNA, the CDR3 is TGCGCCAGCAGCCAAGATGCTCGGGACACTGAAGCTTTCTTT.

This clonotype was found a few times. The rearrangement joins TRBV6-1 to TRBJ2-7; TRBD1 matches at 9 bases. This CDR3 is 14 amino acids long. V was pared by 5 bases and J by 3 bases, with 5 bases of the junction left unmatched. Germline loops: CDR1 MNHNS, CDR2 SASEGT. CDR3 sequence (DNA): TGTGCCAGCAGTCAAACAGGGGGCGGCTACGAGCAGTACTTC. This translates into CASSQTGGGYEQYF.

This clonotype showed up just a few times. The genes are TRBV24-1 and TRBJ2-2; maybe TRBD2 (6 bases). V shed 0 bases and J shed 0 bases, with 13 bases lying between them. The CDR3 contains 18 residues. Germline CDR1 and CDR2: KGHDR and SFDVKD. The CDR3 reads CATSDLPGTAANTGELFF. CDR3 DNA: TGTGCCACCAGTGATTTGCCCGGGACTGCCGCGAACACCGGGGAGCTGTTTTTT.

This clonotype was counted between two and nine times. The chain has TRBV5-1 and TRBJ1-6, with D uncertain. The CDR3 extends over 14 amino acids. Trimming shortened V by 4 bases and J by 7 bases, and 12 bases separated the two germline ends. Per germline, CDR1 SGHRS and CDR2 YFSETQ. CDR3 amino acids: CASSRTEQNSPLHF. The CDR3 nucleotides read TGCGCCAGCAGCCGGACTGAGCAAAATTCACCCCTCCACTTT.

The chain couples TRBV2 to TRBJ2-7; 8 nucleotides align to TRBD1. CDR3 length: 15 amino acids. Germline V gene data show CDR1 as SNHLY and CDR2 as FYNNEI. V was clipped by 6 bases and J by 4 bases; unmatched bases: 11. CDR3 bases: TGTGCCAGCAGCAAACCCGGACAGGGATGGTACGAGCAGTACTTC. Amino acids: CASSKPGQGWYEQYF.

As to this clonotype: A read error may explain this, as a much larger clone is one base away. The chain is built from TRBV6-1 and TRBJ2-7; TRBD1 agrees at 8 bases. Looked up from germline, CDR1 is MNHNS and CDR2 is SASEGT. The CDR3 totals 14 residues. CDR3 in amino acids: CTSGQQGGSYEQYF. The CDR3 region has the DNA TGTACCAGCGGACAACAGGGGGGCTCCTACGAGCAGTACTTC.

This clonotype was detected a few times. In DNA, the CDR3 is TGTGCCAGCAGCTTAGATATGGGTGGACAGGGCTTTCTAGTCGAGTACTTC. Amino acid sequence: CASSLDMGGQGFLVEYF. The chain employs TRBV7-9 and TRBJ2-7; 8 positions match TRBD1. This CDR3 has 17 residues. Per germline, CDR1 SEHNR and CDR2 FQNEAQ (reference sequence). Unmatched junction bases numbered 19, after V lost 1 base and J lost 11 bases.

The gene calls are TRBV7-2 and TRBJ2-7; TRBD2 matches at 11 bases. Trimming cost V 2 bases and J 3 bases; bases outside gene matches: 9. Per the germline V gene, CDR1 is SGHTA and CDR2 is FQGNSA. This CDR3 contains 17 residues. CDR3: CASSLSTSGAYNYEQYF. CDR3 nucleotides: TGTGCCAGCAGCTTATCGACTAGCGGGGCCTATAACTACGAGCAGTACTTC. Complete variable domain (other parts from reference TRBV7-2 and TRBJ2-7): GAGVSQSPSNKVTEKGKDVELRCDPISGHTALYWYRQSLGQGLEFLIYFQGNSAPDKSGLPSDRFSAERTGGSVSTLTIQRTQQEDSAVYLCASSLSTSGAYNYEQYFGPGTRLTVT.

The V call is TRBV5-1, the J call TRBJ2-1; 7 nucleotides agree with TRBD2. The CDR3 runs to 15 residues. Per germline, CDR1 SGHRS and CDR2 YFSETQ. V was pared by 0 bases and J by 3 bases, with 3 bases of the junction left unmatched. The CDR3 sequence is CASSLGGSGYNEQFF. The CDR3 coding sequence is TGCGCCAGCAGCTTGGGCGGGAGCGGCTACAATGAGCAGTTCTTC.

Concerning this clonotype: A much larger clone differs from this one at a single base, so this may be a read error. This chain joins TRBV5-5 and TRBJ1-4; no clear D. The CDR3 is 16 amino acids. Germline V CDR1 and CDR2: SGHKS, YYEKEE (reference sequence). Deletions cut 1 base from V and 4 bases from J, with 14 bases between. CDR3 nucleotides: TGTGCCAGCAGCTTGCACAAGGGAGGACTTAATGAAAAACTGTTTTTT. It encodes CASSLHKGGLNEKLFF. Filled out from reference TRBV5-5 and TRBJ1-4, the complete variable domain reads DAGVTQSPTHLIKTRGQQVTLRCSPISGHKSVSWYQQVLGQGPQFIFQYYEKEERGRGNFPDRFSARQFPNYSSELNVNALLLGDSALYLCASSLHKGGLNEKLFFGSGTQLSVL.

This clonotype has at least ten counts. This chain links TRBV12-3 or TRBV12-4 with TRBJ2-7; D remains ambiguous. The CDR3 has 12 residues. V was pared by 6 bases and J by 3 bases, with 9 bases between. CDR3 sequence reads: CASSRYDYEQYF. CDR3 in DNA: TGTGCCAGCAGCCGATATGACTACGAGCAGTACTTC.

There are a few counts of this clonotype. The V call is TRBV5-1, the J call TRBJ1-1; 7 nucleotides align to TRBD1. CDR1 is SGHRS and CDR2 is YFSETQ in the germline V gene. J lost 0 bases, V lost 0 bases, and 5 bases had no gene match. CDR3 length: 16 amino acids. This CDR3 reads CASSLGTGSMNTEAFF. The CDR3, as DNA: TGCGCCAGCAGCTTGGGGACAGGTTCGATGAACACTGAAGCTTTCTTT.

The rearrangement joins TRBV6-5 to TRBJ1-1, with 7 bases that match TRBD1. The CDR3 extends over 17 amino acids. CDR1 is MNHEY, CDR2 SVGAGI, per germline. The junction had 10 bases not matched to a gene; V was cut back by 3 bases and J by 0 bases. The CDR3 nucleotides read TGTGCCAGCAGTTATTCCCAGGGGGGGATAATGAACACTGAAGCTTTCTTT. This encodes CASSYSQGGIMNTEAFF.

The chain uses TRBV20-1 and TRBJ2-5; TRBD2 matches at 12 bases. The CDR3 spans 16 residues. Germline loops: CDR1 DFQATT, CDR2 SNEGSKA (reference sequence). V dropped 3 bases and J dropped 5; count of bases not matched to a gene: 10. The CDR3: CSASGPTSGGLETQYF. The CDR3 DNA is TGCAGTGCTAGCGGACCGACTAGCGGGGGCTTGGAGACCCAGTACTTC.

This chain uses TRBV13 with TRBJ2-7; D is unresolved. Germline values: CDR1 PRHDT, CDR2 FYEKMQ (reference sequence). The CDR3 runs to 15 residues. V was clipped by 0 bases and J by 0 bases, with 9 bases between them. The DNA of the CDR3 is TGTGCCAGCAGCTTAGGAACAGCCTTCTCCTACGAGCAGTACTTC. It codes for CASSLGTAFSYEQYF.

This clonotype has a handful of counts. V gene TRBV20-1 combines with J gene TRBJ2-7, with D unclear. Per germline, CDR1 DFQATT and CDR2 SNEGSKA (reference sequence). With 0 bases removed from V and 5 bases from J, the gap between germline ends came to 14 bases. This CDR3 has 14 amino acids. The CDR3 is CSARDPDTDDEQYF. CDR3 coding DNA: TGCAGTGCTAGAGACCCTGATACTGACGACGAGCAGTACTTC.

This clonotype has ten or more counts. The genes are TRBV30 and TRBJ1-1, with a possible D match to TRBD1 (5 bases). CDR1 GTSNPN and CDR2 SVGIG come from the germline V gene (reference sequence). The CDR3 loop spans 10 amino acids. Deletions cut 3 bases from V and 9 bases from J, with 8 bases between. The CDR3 DNA reads TGTGCCTGGAGGGGGACGAAAGCTTTCTTT. Its protein product is CAWRGTKAFF.